This TCR beta chain appears in the sequencing data of a study of beta chain features in type 1 diabetes. Findings and limits, study-wide: The study found moderately but significantly shorter TCRB CDR3s in all four CD4+ subsets of Type 1 diabetes patients.

Points on this clone: Its specificity is not known.

Germline V lookup: CDR1 SGHRS, CDR2 YFSETQ. The CDR3 covers 10 residues. Trimming pared 7 bases from V and 4 bases from J, leaving 6 bases between. Reverse transcription of all isolated RNA meant that expressed TCRB transcripts were sequenced. The table came from immunoSEQ multiplex PCR; TCRdb's copy has only in-frame clones and leaves some out. The table lists about 650,000 clones, roughly an eighth of them singletons. This clonotype was sampled from a man younger than 40 with type 1 diabetes. What was sequenced was naive CD4+ T cells from blood. This chain connects TRBV5-1 to TRBJ2-7, with D unclear. The CDR3 reads CASPLYEQYF. In DNA form, the CDR3 reads TGCGCCAGCCCCCTATACGAGCAGTACTTC. The variable domain in full, with the rest retrieved from reference TRBV5-1 and TRBJ2-7, is KAGVTQTPRYLIKTRGQQVTLSCSPISGHRSVSWYQQTPGQGLQFLFEYFSETQRNKGNFPGRFSGRQFSNSRSEMNVSTLELGDSALYLCASPLYEQYFGPGTRLTVT.